The 21 T cell receptor beta chains given below trace back to one sample, sequenced in a study of T cells in Graves' hyperthyroidism and ophthalmopathy. Amplification yielded TCR beta CDR3 regions, with RNA transcripts as the source. The study used the HTBI primer set for a first-round RT-PCR of the TCR CDR3. From the multiplex PCR reads, TCRdb called clonotypes with MiXCR, one entry per CDR3 protein. The sample lists roughly 720,000 distinct CDR3 sequences; roughly 17% were seen once. Sequenced material: blood. These receptors originate from a man aged 45-65 years with Graves' hyperthyroidism.

The chain couples TRBV6-1 to TRBJ2-2; 12 nucleotides agree with TRBD2. V shed 6 bases and J 1 base; nucleotides not matched to a gene: 3. The CDR3 is 16 residues long. CDR1 is MNHNS and CDR2 is SASEGT in the germline V gene. CDR3 sequence (DNA): TGTGCCAGCAGCCCGACTAGCGGGGGGAACACCGGGGAGCTGTTTTTT. It yields the protein CASSPTSGGNTGELFF.

V and J are TRBV30 and TRBJ2-7; no clear D. This CDR3 has 11 amino acids. The ends were cut back, 8 bases at V and 1 base at J, with 9 bases in the middle. Germline V gene sequence: CDR1 GTSNPN, CDR2 SVGIG (reference sequence). In nucleotides, the CDR3 is TGTGCCGGTTGGTATTCCTACGAGCAGTACTTC. It codes for CAGWYSYEQYF.

This clonotype was counted ten times or more. The genes are TRBV5-6 and TRBJ2-4; 7 positions match TRBD2. V shed 0 bases and J 2 bases; nucleotides not matched to a gene: 8. Germline CDR1 SGHDT, CDR2 YYEEEE. This CDR3 spans 17 amino acids. The DNA of the CDR3 is TGTGCCAGCAGCTTGGCCTTGACGGGAGGATCCAAAAACATTCAGTACTTC. Translation gives CASSLALTGGSKNIQYF.

This clonotype was detected only a few times. The rearrangement joins TRBV10-3 to TRBJ1-2; D is ambiguous. V was pared by 6 bases and J by 4 bases, with 18 bases between. CDR1 is ENHRY and CDR2 is SYGVKD in the germline V gene. The CDR3 has 15 residues. CDR3: CAISNHSTSLYGYTF. CDR3 sequence (DNA): TGTGCCATCAGCAATCACAGTACCTCCCTCTATGGCTACACCTTC.

A few counts support this clonotype. The chain links TRBV19 to TRBJ2-7, with TRBD1 matching over 11 bases. Germline V CDR1 and CDR2: LNHDA, SQIVND (reference sequence). The ends lost 7 bases at V and 1 base at J; junction bases unmatched: 3. The CDR3 spans 14 residues. CDR3 bases: TGTGCCAGTACGGGGACAGGGGGATCCTACGAGCAGTACTTC. Amino acids: CASTGTGGSYEQYF.

The sample holds many counts of this clonotype. The chain joins TRBV29-1 to TRBJ1-4; tentatively, D is TRBD1 (6 bases). V lost 1 base and J lost 4, with 16 bases in between. Germline CDR1 and CDR2: SQVTM and ANQGSEA. This CDR3 region has 16 residues. The CDR3 DNA is TGCAGCGTTGAAGTTGTTGGGGGGGCAGGTAATGAAAAACTGTTTTTT. The encoded protein is CSVEVVGGAGNEKLFF.

This clonotype occurred a few times. The junction differs from germline at one of its ends, possibly a read error. The rearrangement joins TRBV2 to TRBJ2-7, with 10 bases aligning to TRBD2. This CDR3 has 17 amino acids. The germline V gene has CDR1 SNHLY and CDR2 FYNNEI. The CDR3 nucleotides are TGTACCAGCAGTCCCAGCATAGCGGGAGGTTCTGGATTGGAGCAGTACTTC. Amino acid sequence: CTSSPSIAGGSGLEQYF.

This clonotype was seen a handful of times. The chain couples TRBV6-1 to TRBJ1-1; TRBD1 matches 9 bases. This CDR3 is built from 14 residues. The J segment lost 1 base and the V segment lost 8 bases, leaving 5 bases of the junction unmatched. Germline V gene data show CDR1 as MNHNS and CDR2 as SASEGT. The CDR3 spells CASWIQGANTEAFF. The CDR3 bases are TGTGCCAGCTGGATACAGGGGGCGAACACTGAAGCTTTCTTT.

This clonotype was picked up many times. The CDR3 nucleotides are TGTGCCAGCAGTTACTCGTCCCCTAGCACAGATACGCAGTATTTT. It encodes CASSYSSPSTDTQYF. The V and J genes are TRBV6-7 and TRBJ2-3, with no clear D. TRBV6-7 carries the ORF label, with uncertain function. The V gene lost 0 bases and the J gene lost 0 bases, with 7 bases spanning the gap. This CDR3 has 15 residues.

The V gene is TRBV4-3, the J gene TRBJ2-7; 7 nucleotides line up with TRBD2. The CDR3 loop spans 18 amino acids. V lost 0 bases, J lost 2 bases, and 13 bases stayed unmatched. Germline V gene sequence: CDR1 LGHNA, CDR2 YSLEER. The CDR3 DNA reads as TGCGCCAGCAGCCAAGATGGAACCCCCGGGAGGTATACCTACGAGCAGTACTTC. Translated: CASSQDGTPGRYTYEQYF.

The V and J genes are TRBV7-9 and TRBJ2-1, with 10 bases fitting TRBD2. Germline V gene sequence: CDR1 SEHNR, CDR2 FQNEAQ (reference sequence). The CDR3 spans 16 residues. V was pared by 5 bases and J by 7 bases, with 11 bases of the junction left unmatched. CDR3 bases: TGTGCCAGCAGCCGACTAGCGGGTAGTCGGACGAATGAGCAGTTCTTC. Its protein product is CASSRLAGSRTNEQFF.

In this sample, this clonotype turned up a few times. This chain joins TRBV7-9 and TRBJ1-4, with TRBD1 identical over 7 bases. Germline values: CDR1 SEHNR, CDR2 FQNEAQ (reference sequence). Unmatched junction bases numbered 7, after V lost 4 bases and J lost 5 bases. This CDR3 contains 15 residues. The CDR3 region is CASSSNRGPNEKLFF. DNA for the CDR3: TGTGCCAGCAGCTCCAACAGGGGTCCAAATGAAAAACTGTTTTTT. Variable domain in full (rest from reference TRBV7-9 and TRBJ1-4): DTGVSQNPRHKITKRGQNVTFRCDPISEHNRLYWYRQTLGQGPEFLTYFQNEAQLEKSRLLSDRFSAERPKGSFSTLEIQRTEQGDSAMYLCASSSNRGPNEKLFFGSGTQLSVL.

The chain recombines TRBV4-1 with TRBJ1-5; the match to TRBD1 covers 7 bases. Trimming took 3 bases from V and 6 from J; bases not matched to a gene: 8. The CDR3 spans 15 residues. Germline V lookup: CDR1 MGHRA, CDR2 YSYEKL. CDR3 nucleotide sequence: TGCGCCAGCAGCCAGCTCGCAGACAGGGCTCAGCCCCAGCATTTT. It codes for CASSQLADRAQPQHF.

This clonotype has at least ten counts. The rearrangement links TRBV7-9 to TRBJ2-7; 8 nucleotides agree with TRBD1. The CDR3 is made up of 17 amino acids. The J segment lost 4 bases and the V segment lost 5 bases, leaving 16 bases of the junction unmatched. From germline, CDR1 is SEHNR and CDR2 FQNEAQ (reference sequence). This CDR3 is CASSTSSTGALGYEQYF. Written as DNA, the CDR3 is TGTGCCAGCAGCACCTCCTCGACAGGGGCGTTAGGATACGAGCAGTACTTC.

The chain joins TRBV27 to TRBJ2-1, with 9 bases matching TRBD2. Trimming at V came to 0 bases and at J to 8 bases, leaving 8 bases not matched to a gene. The CDR3 is made up of 16 amino acids. The germline V gene encodes CDR1 MNHEY and CDR2 SMNVEV (reference sequence). The CDR3 coding sequence is TGTGCCAGCAGTTTATCCTCTAGCGGGGTAGACGATGAGCAGTTCTTC. It codes for CASSLSSSGVDDEQFF.

This clonotype occurred many times. The CDR3, as DNA: TGTGCCAGCATTCTAGCGGGTCACTACAATGAGCAGTTCTTC. This codes for CASILAGHYNEQFF. The rearrangement uses TRBV12-3 or TRBV12-4 and TRBJ2-1; 8 bases line up with TRBD2. The CDR3 has 14 residues. Losses at the gene ends were 7 bases for V and 3 bases for J; bases not matched to a gene: 5.

This clonotype has ten or more counts. This rearrangement joins TRBV28 to TRBJ2-7, with a weak D call TRBD2 (6 bases). Trimming removed 2 bases at V and 12 bases at J, with 20 bases between. Germline CDR1 and CDR2: MDHEN and SYDVKM. This CDR3 is 14 amino acids long. CDR3 loop: CASSLSGSTPRRYF. CDR3 in DNA: TGTGCCAGCAGTTTAAGCGGGTCCACTCCGAGGCGGTACTTC.

The table lists this clonotype with many counts. The V and J genes are TRBV5-1 and TRBJ2-3, with 7 bases lining up with TRBD2. The CDR3 totals 16 residues. The germline V gene has CDR1 SGHRS and CDR2 YFSETQ. V was clipped by 4 bases and J by 2 bases; unmatched bases: 10. The CDR3 spells CASSRWTSSPTDTQYF. The CDR3 DNA is TGCGCCAGCAGCCGATGGACTAGTTCTCCCACAGATACGCAGTATTTT.

This clonotype was observed a few times. The V gene is TRBV28, the J gene TRBJ2-1; tentative D call: TRBD2 (6 bases). The germline V gene encodes CDR1 MDHEN and CDR2 SYDVKM. Trimming cost V 3 bases and J 5 bases, with 14 bases left between them. This CDR3 region has 15 residues. CDR3 coding DNA: TGTGCCAGCAGTTTTCCCCCGGCGGGGCACAATGAGCAGTTCTTC. Encoded protein: CASSFPPAGHNEQFF.

This clonotype came up a few times. This sequence joins TRBV25-1 and TRBJ2-1; possibly TRBD2 for D (6 bases). CDR3 length: 15 residues. The germline CDR1 and CDR2 sequences are MGHDK and SYGVNS. Trimming pared 4 bases from V and 7 bases from J, leaving 17 bases between. Here the CDR3 reads CASSGWGEVANEQFF. DNA for the CDR3: TGTGCCAGCAGTGGATGGGGGGAAGTGGCAAATGAGCAGTTCTTC.

The CDR3 DNA follows: TGTGCCACCAGCAGACCGGATGGAAACACCATATATTTT. It translates to CATSRPDGNTIYF. The chain uses TRBV15 and TRBJ1-3; no clear D. With 2 bases removed from V and 3 bases from J, the gap between germline ends came to 5 bases. Germline V gene lookup returns CDR1 LNHNV and CDR2 YYDKDF (reference sequence). The CDR3 extends over 13 amino acids.